This is a list of T cell receptor beta chains from one sample in a study of technical replicates of blood from four donors. The method was immunoSEQ multiplex PCR; TCRdb's version includes in-frame clones alone and lacks a portion of them. The data contain 65,000 to 85,000 clones, about nine tenths of them singletons. Source material: T cells isolated from PBMCs. The receptors originated from a human donor in good health. The CDR3 runs from the conserved cysteine through the conserved F or W. A D gene is named only where the DNA matches it firmly. The size of a clone is reported for some rows only, either as once, few or many, or as a class for expanded clones.

>-|-|TRBJ2-7|TRBV20-1
TGCAGTGCTCGCCCTACCTACGAGCAGTACTTC
CSARPTYEQYF
>TRBD2|-|TRBJ2-1|TRBV11-2
TGTGCCAGCAACCCTCTAGCGGGAAATAACTATGAGCAGTTCTTC
CASNPLAGNNYEQFF
>-|once|TRBJ1-1|TRBV7-9
TGTGCCAGCACCCTAGAGGGGGAGTACACTGAAGCTTTCTTT
CASTLEGEYTEAFF
>TRBD2|-|TRBJ2-3|TRBV7-6
TGTGCCAGCAGCCCCGGGGCGTCAGGAATCATGGGACTAGCGGGACCAGATACGCAGTATTTT
CASSPGASGIMGLAGPDTQYF
>-|-|TRBJ1-5|TRBV30
TGTGCCTGGAGCGAAGGGGTCCCGTCACCAGGAAGCAATCAGCCCCAGCATTTT
CAWSEGVPSPGSNQPQHF
>TRBD1|-|TRBJ1-1|TRBV27
TGTGCCAGCATCCCGTCGGGACAGGGGGGCACTGAAGCTTTCTTT
CASIPSGQGGTEAFF
>TRBD1|-|TRBJ2-2|TRBV6-1
TGTGCCAGCACGTCCCCGAGGGGGCGCGTCGGGGAGCTGTTTTTT
CASTSPRGRVGELFF
>-|-|TRBJ2-7|TRBV4-2
TGTGCCAGCAGCCAAGATTTCTCTAGCGCACAATCATACGAGCAGTACTTC
CASSQDFSSAQSYEQYF
>TRBD2|-|TRBJ2-1|TRBV27
TGTGCCAGCAACGCGGGACTAGCGGGCAATGAGCAGTTCTTC
CASNAGLAGNEQFF
>TRBD1|-|TRBJ2-7|TRBV4-1
TGCGCCAGCAGCCAAGTGGACAGGGGGAAATACGAGCAGTACTTC
CASSQVDRGKYEQYF
>TRBD1|-|TRBJ2-2|TRBV5-4
TGTGCCTTTCCCCGGGACAGGGGTCCGAACACCGGGGAGCTGTTTTTT
CAFPRDRGPNTGELFF
>-|-|TRBJ1-4|TRBV6-6
TGTGCCAGCAGTTACGGGAGTCATTCAACTAATGAAAAACTGTTTTTT
CASSYGSHSTNEKLFF
>TRBD2|-|TRBJ2-7|TRBV9
TGTGCCAGCAGCCTAGCGGGATACGACGAGCAGTACTTC
CASSLAGYDEQYF
>TRBD1|-|TRBJ2-7|TRBV28
TGTGCCAGCAGTTTATTTGGCGGGACAGGGTCCTACGAGCAGTACTTC
CASSLFGGTGSYEQYF
>-|-|TRBJ1-5|TRBV6-1
TGTGCCAGCAGTGATTCAGGGTCAGCTAATAGCAATCAGCCCCAGCATTTT
CASSDSGSANSNQPQHF
>TRBD2|-|TRBJ2-7|TRBV11-2
TGTGCCAGCAGCGCTAGCGGGAGCTCCTACGAGCAGTACTTC
CASSASGSSYEQYF
>TRBD2|-|TRBJ2-3|TRBV25-1
TGTGCCAGTCTAGCGGGAGCAGGAGATACGCAGTATTTT
CASLAGAGDTQYF
>TRBD1|-|TRBJ1-4|TRBV7-9
TGTGCCAGCAGCTTAACTACACAGGGGGGCCTGTTTTTT
CASSLTTQGGLFF
>-|-|TRBJ2-7|TRBV7-2
TGTGCCAGCAGCTTAGCGGCGGGCGGTAAGCAGTACTTC
CASSLAAGGKQYF
>TRBD1|-|TRBJ1-1|TRBV11-3
TGTGCCAGCAGCACCGGGACAGAGAATATGAACACTGAAGCTTTCTTT
CASSTGTENMNTEAFF
>-|-|TRBJ1-1|TRBV11-2
TGTGCCAGCAGCCACGTTGGACTTGTCAACACTGAAGCTTTCTTT
CASSHVGLVNTEAFF
>-|-|TRBJ2-7|TRBV6-1
TGTGCCAGCAGTGAACACGGGGGGCGTTACGAGCAGTACTTC
CASSEHGGRYEQYF
>-|-|TRBJ1-2|TRBV13
TGTGCCAGCAGCTTAGCCGGGAATGGCTACACCTTC
CASSLAGNGYTF
>-|-|TRBJ2-7|TRBV28
TGTGCCAGCAGTTTCGTAGCACTCGAGCAGTACTTC
CASSFVALEQYF
>-|-|TRBJ2-3|TRBV4-1
TGCGCCAGCAGCCTCCAACATACAGATACGCAGTATTTT
CASSLQHTDTQYF
>-|-|TRBJ2-3|TRBV28
TGTGCCAGCAGTTCTCCGACTCGAACAGATACGCAGTATTTT
CASSSPTRTDTQYF